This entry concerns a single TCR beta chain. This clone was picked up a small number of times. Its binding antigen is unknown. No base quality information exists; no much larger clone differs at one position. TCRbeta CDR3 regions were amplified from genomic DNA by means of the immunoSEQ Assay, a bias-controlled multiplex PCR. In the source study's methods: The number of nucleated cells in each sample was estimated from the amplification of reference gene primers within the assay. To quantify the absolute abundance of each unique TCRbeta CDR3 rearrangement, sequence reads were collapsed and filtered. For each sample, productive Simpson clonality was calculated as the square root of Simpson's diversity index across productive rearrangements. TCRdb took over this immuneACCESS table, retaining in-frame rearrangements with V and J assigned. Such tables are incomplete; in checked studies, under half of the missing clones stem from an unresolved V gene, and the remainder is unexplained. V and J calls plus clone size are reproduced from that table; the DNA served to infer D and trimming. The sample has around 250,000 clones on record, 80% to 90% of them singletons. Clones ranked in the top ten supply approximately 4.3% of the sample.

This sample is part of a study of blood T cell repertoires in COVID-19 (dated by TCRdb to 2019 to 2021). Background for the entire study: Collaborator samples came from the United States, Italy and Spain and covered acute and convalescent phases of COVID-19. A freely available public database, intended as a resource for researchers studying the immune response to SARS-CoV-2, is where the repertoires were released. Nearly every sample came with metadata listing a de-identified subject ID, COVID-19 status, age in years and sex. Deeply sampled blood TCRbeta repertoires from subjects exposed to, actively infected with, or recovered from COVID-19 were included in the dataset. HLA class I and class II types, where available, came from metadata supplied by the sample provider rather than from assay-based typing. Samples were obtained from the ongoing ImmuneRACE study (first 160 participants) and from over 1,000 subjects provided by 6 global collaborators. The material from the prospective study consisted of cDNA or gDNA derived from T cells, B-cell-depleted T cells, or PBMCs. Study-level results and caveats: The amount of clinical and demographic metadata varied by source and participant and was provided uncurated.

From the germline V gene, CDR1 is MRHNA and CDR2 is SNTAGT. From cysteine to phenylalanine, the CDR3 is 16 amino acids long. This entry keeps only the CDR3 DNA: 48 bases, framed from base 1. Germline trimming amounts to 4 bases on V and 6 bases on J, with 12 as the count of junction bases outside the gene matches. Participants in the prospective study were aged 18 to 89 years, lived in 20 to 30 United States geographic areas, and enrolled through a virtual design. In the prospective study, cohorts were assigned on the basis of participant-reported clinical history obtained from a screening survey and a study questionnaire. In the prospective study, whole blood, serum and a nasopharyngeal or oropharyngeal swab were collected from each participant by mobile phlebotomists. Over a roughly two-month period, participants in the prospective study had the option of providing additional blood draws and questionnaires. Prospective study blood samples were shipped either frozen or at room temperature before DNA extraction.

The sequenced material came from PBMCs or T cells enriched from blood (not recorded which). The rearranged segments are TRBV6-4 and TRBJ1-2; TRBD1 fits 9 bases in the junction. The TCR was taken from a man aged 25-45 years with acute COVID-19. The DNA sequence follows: TGTGCCAGCAGTGCCGACGCCACAGGGGGCTGGGATGGCTACACCTTC. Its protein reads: CASSADATGGWDGYTF.